These T cell receptor beta chains were read from a single sample in a study of control samples from healthy donors and cancer patients. The assay was immunoSEQ multiplex PCR, and TCRdb's table has in-frame clones only and misses some. Among about 130,000 clones, roughly 94% were seen once, and the ten largest hold around 14%. The sample was PBMCs. The receptors originated from a man between 60 and 70 years old with colorectal cancer. The CDR3 runs from the conserved cysteine through the conserved F or W. A D gene is named only where the DNA matches it firmly. Not all rows give a size; the values are once, few, many and, for expanded clones, a class.

cdr3_aa: CASSSWVETQYF; cdr3_nt: TGTGCCAGCAGCTCTTGGGTAGAGACCCAGTACTTC; v_call: TRBV11-2; j_call: TRBJ2-5; clone_size: once; d_call: .
cdr3_aa: CASSPPPVTDTQYF; cdr3_nt: TGTGCCAGCTCACCACCCCCAGTCACAGATACGCAGTATTTT; v_call: TRBV18; j_call: TRBJ2-3; clone_size: once; d_call: .
cdr3_aa: CASSLRGVGFNEKLFF; cdr3_nt: TGTGCCAGCAGCTTGCGGGGCGTAGGCTTTAATGAAAAACTGTTTTTT; v_call: TRBV7-2; j_call: TRBJ1-4; clone_size: .; d_call: .
cdr3_aa: CASSGQGNTEAFF; cdr3_nt: TGCGCCAGCAGTGGACAGGGCAACACTGAAGCTTTCTTT; v_call: TRBV10-1; j_call: TRBJ1-1; clone_size: few; d_call: TRBD1
cdr3_aa: CASSLSLDTEAFF; cdr3_nt: TGTGCCAGCAGTTTGTCTCTGGACACTGAAGCTTTCTTT; v_call: TRBV12-3/TRBV12-4; j_call: TRBJ1-1; clone_size: .; d_call: .
cdr3_aa: CASSLPAYNEQFF; cdr3_nt: TGCGCCAGCAGCTTACCAGCCTACAATGAGCAGTTCTTC; v_call: TRBV5-1; j_call: TRBJ2-1; clone_size: .; d_call: .
cdr3_aa: CASLRRSSKAKNIQYF; cdr3_nt: TGCGCCAGTCTACGACGGAGTTCCAAAGCCAAAAACATTCAGTACTTC; v_call: TRBV23-1; j_call: TRBJ2-4; clone_size: .; d_call: .
cdr3_aa: CASSHDRDQPQHF; cdr3_nt: TGTGCCAGCAGCCACGACAGGGATCAGCCCCAGCATTTT; v_call: TRBV6-2/TRBV6-3; j_call: TRBJ1-5; clone_size: .; d_call: TRBD1
cdr3_aa: CASGITQGDEQFF; cdr3_nt: TGTGCCAGTGGGATAACTCAGGGCGATGAGCAGTTCTTC; v_call: TRBV19; j_call: TRBJ2-1; clone_size: .; d_call: .
cdr3_aa: CASSPTGGVRTEAFF; cdr3_nt: TGTGCCAGCAGCCCGACAGGGGGCGTACGGACTGAAGCTTTCTTT; v_call: TRBV6-5; j_call: TRBJ1-1; clone_size: .; d_call: TRBD1
cdr3_aa: CASSQGPGRLYNEQFF; cdr3_nt: TGTGCCAGCAGCCAAGGGCCGGGACGCCTTTACAATGAGCAGTTCTTC; v_call: TRBV3-1/TRBV3-2; j_call: TRBJ2-1; clone_size: .; d_call: .
cdr3_aa: CASSWDRGRMNTEAFF; cdr3_nt: TGTGCCAGCTCATGGGACAGGGGAAGAATGAACACTGAAGCTTTCTTT; v_call: TRBV18; j_call: TRBJ1-1; clone_size: .; d_call: TRBD1